One and the same sample provided the 10 T cell receptor beta chains below, sequenced in a study of shared clonotypes between healthy human individuals (dated by TCRdb to 2018 to 2020). The library was made by the immunoSEQ multiplex PCR assay. TCRdb limited this immuneACCESS table to in-frame rearrangements with V and J called. A share of clones is missing; checked studies link under half to unresolved V genes, and the rest is unexplained. In this sample the table shows 800,000 to 1,200,000 clones, 75% to 85% of which occur a single time. The ten largest clones take up 0.5% to 0.6% of the sample. Sequenced material: memory CD4+ T cells from PBMCs. The cell subset or site label corresponds to: CD45RA-negative fraction. The source is a man between 18 and 35 years old in good health. Some clones in this sample may be carry-over from other donors' samples.

This clone was detected once. The genes are TRBV28 and TRBJ2-7; TRBD1 matches 8 bases. With 7 bases clipped from V and 3 bases from J, the junction kept 8 bases outside the gene matches. Germline CDR1 MDHEN, CDR2 SYDVKM. The CDR3 has 14 amino acids. Written as DNA, the CDR3 is TGTGCCAGCAATCTTCCGGGACAGGTCTACGAGCAGTACTTC. Its protein is CASNLPGQVYEQYF.

CDR3 sequence: CASTRTSGTSPYEQYF. As DNA, the CDR3 is TGTGCCAGCACCCGGACTAGCGGTACTAGCCCCTACGAGCAGTACTTC. The V call is TRBV7-2, the J call TRBJ2-7; 10 bases are shared with TRBD2. Germline V gene lookup returns CDR1 SGHTA and CDR2 FQGNSA. V lost 7 bases to trimming and J lost 2 bases; unmatched junction nucleotides: 11. The CDR3 sequence is 16 residues long.

CDR3 bases: TGTGCCAGCAGTTTCCCGGGGGAGCGGCCTTCCTACGAGCAGTACTTC. This sequence encodes CASSFPGERPSYEQYF. V is TRBV27 and J is TRBJ2-7; a possible D gene is TRBD2 (6 bases). Germline CDR1 and CDR2: MNHEY and SMNVEV (reference sequence). The CDR3 runs 16 residues. V was cut by 3 bases and J by 1 base, with 16 bases left in between.

The rearrangement uses TRBV5-4 and TRBJ2-3; D is possibly TRBD1 or TRBD2 (5 bases each). Looked up from germline, CDR1 is SGHNT and CDR2 is YYREEE (reference sequence). This CDR3 has 12 amino acids. The V end lost 2 bases, the J end lost 10 bases, and 11 bases lay between the germline ends. CDR3 protein: CASSLTPGPQYF. DNA for the CDR3: TGTGCCAGCAGCTTAACACCGGGACCGCAGTATTTT.

On this clone: Other DNA sequences in the sample encode the same CDR3. This CDR3 is CAWSVGGSSYEQYF. In DNA form, the CDR3 reads TGTGCCTGGAGCGTGGGCGGGAGCTCCTACGAGCAGTACTTC. J is TRBJ2-7 and V is TRBV30, with 7 nucleotides matching TRBD2. This CDR3 is built from 14 residues. Germline V gene sequence: CDR1 GTSNPN, CDR2 SVGIG (reference sequence). J lost 0 bases, V lost 3 bases, and 5 bases had no gene match.

Worth noting for this clone: This may stem from a read error, because a much larger clone lies one nucleotide away. Other DNA sequences in this specimen translate into the identical CDR3. The chain links TRBV5-4 to TRBJ2-2; D not resolved. CDR1 and CDR2 (germline): SGHNT, YYREEE (reference sequence). The germline V and J ends were trimmed by 0 bases and 0 bases, with 6 bases remaining between them. This CDR3 contains 15 residues. The CDR3, as DNA: TGTGCCAGCAGCTTGGCTGGGGCGAACACCGGGGAGCTGTTTTTT. Residues: CASSLAGANTGELFF. Combining the CDR3 with reference TRBV5-4 and TRBJ2-2 gives the whole variable domain ETGVTQSPTHLIKTRGQQVTLRCSSQSGHNTVSWYQQALGQGPQFIFQYYREEENGRGNFPPRFSGLQFPNYSSELNVNALELDDSALYLCASSLAGANTGELFFGEGSRLTVL.

The genes are TRBV11-2 and TRBJ2-1, with 9 bases lining up with TRBD2. The junction had 15 bases not matched to a gene; V was cut back by 5 bases and J by 7 bases. The germline gives CDR1 SGHAT, CDR2 FQNNGV. The CDR3 consists of 17 residues. The DNA for the CDR3 is TGTGCCAGCAGCCTACTATATACGGTAGCGGGAGTGAATGAGCAGTTCTTC. This encodes CASSLLYTVAGVNEQFF.

A remark on this clone: The same CDR3 arises from other DNA sequences in this sample as well. The chain combines TRBV5-4 with TRBJ2-7, with D possibly TRBD1 on 5 matching bases. The V end lost 2 bases, the J end lost 4 bases, and 7 bases lay between the germline ends. Germline CDR1 is SGHNT and CDR2 is YYREEE (reference sequence). This CDR3 region has 12 residues. In DNA form, the CDR3 reads TGTGCCAGCAGCTTAGACAGATACGAGCAGTACTTC. This sequence encodes CASSLDRYEQYF.

To note about this clone: This sample includes further DNA sequences coding for the same CDR3. The chain is built from TRBV28 and TRBJ1-5; no clear D. This CDR3 spans 12 amino acids. The V end lost 6 bases, the J end lost 4 bases, and 7 bases lay between the germline ends. Germline-derived CDR1 and CDR2 are MDHEN and SYDVKM. CDR3 loop: CASSSRNQPQHF. In DNA form, the CDR3 reads TGTGCCAGCAGCTCAAGAAATCAGCCCCAGCATTTT.

The chain carries TRBV28 and TRBJ2-3; a possible D gene is TRBD1 (6 bases). The V gene's germline CDR1 is MDHEN and CDR2 SYDVKM. The V end lost 7 bases, the J end lost 4 bases, and 24 bases lay between the germline ends. There are 17 residues in the CDR3. CDR3 sequence reads: CASTSLPGQGSADTQYF. In DNA form, the CDR3 reads TGTGCCAGCACCTCACTTCCGGGACAAGGTTCTGCAGATACGCAGTATTTT. The complete variable domain, with remaining parts taken from reference TRBV28 and TRBJ2-3, reads DVKVTQSSRYLVKRTGEKVFLECVQDMDHENMFWYRQDPGLGLRLIYFSYDVKMKEKGDIPEGYSVSREKKERFSLILESASTNQTSMYLCASTSLPGQGSADTQYFGPGTRLTVL.